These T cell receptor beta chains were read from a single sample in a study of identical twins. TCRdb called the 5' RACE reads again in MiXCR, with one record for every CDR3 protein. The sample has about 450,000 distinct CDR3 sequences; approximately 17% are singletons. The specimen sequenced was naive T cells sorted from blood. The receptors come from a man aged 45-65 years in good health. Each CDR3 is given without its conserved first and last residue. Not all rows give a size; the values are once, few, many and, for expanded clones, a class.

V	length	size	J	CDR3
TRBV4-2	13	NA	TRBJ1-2	ASSQDIGTGEGYT
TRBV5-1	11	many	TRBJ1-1	ASRQTPNTEAF
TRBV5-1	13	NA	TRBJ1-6	ASSLVQGAYSPLH
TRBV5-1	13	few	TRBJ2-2	ASSRGTTYTGELF
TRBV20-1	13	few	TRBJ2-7	SARSVRGGMYEQY
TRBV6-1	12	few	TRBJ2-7	ASRGTGGSYEQY
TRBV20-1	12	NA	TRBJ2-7	SGPPPYDGYEQY
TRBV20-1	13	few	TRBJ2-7	SGGRGDLYSYEQY
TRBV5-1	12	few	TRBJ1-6	ASGEGTGGSPLH
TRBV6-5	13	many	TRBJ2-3	ASSYGGVGPDTQY
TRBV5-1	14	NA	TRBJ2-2	ASSLGPVQNTGELF
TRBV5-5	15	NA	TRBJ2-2	ASSLVFVTTHTGELF
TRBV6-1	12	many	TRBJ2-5	ASRKTGRQETQY
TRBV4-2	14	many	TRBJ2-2	ASSPGTRGKAGELF
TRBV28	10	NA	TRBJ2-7	ASNKKGATED
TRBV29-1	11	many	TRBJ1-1	SVEEWGFGEAF
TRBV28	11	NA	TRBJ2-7	AIEGQGTYEQY
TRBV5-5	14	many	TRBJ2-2	ASSLLPGQGTGELF
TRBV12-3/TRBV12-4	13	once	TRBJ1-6	ASSYGTGVDSPLH
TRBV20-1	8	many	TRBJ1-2	SAWRAGYT
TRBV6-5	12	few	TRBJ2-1	ASSYERTGNEQF
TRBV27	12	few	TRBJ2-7	ASIHQREVYEQY
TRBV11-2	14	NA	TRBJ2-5	ASSPIDFSGQETQY
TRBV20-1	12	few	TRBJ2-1	SARVGGGINEQF
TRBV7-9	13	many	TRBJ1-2	ASTLRGFFDYGYT
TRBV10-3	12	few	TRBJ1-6	AISETVGNSPLH
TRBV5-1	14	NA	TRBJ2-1	ASSLGTSGTTDEQF
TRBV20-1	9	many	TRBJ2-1	SAREYNEQF
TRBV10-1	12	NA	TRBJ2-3	ASSESPSTDTQY
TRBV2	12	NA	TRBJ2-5	ASSWTGYQETQY
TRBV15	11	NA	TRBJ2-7	ATSRDRAHEQY
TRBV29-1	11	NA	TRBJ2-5	SVVSGSQETQY
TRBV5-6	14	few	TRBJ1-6	ASSPNAGIEFSPLH
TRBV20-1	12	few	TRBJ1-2	SVRDRGTNYGYT
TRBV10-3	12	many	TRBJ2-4	AISESGYTNIQY
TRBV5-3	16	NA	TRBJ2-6	ARSFAGTGDPGANVLT
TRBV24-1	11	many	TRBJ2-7	ATSSRDRYEQY
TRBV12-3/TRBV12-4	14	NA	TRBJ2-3	ASSVSGGPSTDTQY
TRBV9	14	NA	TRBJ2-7	ASSGDALAGENEQY
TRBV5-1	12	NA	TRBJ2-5	ASSLEGSGETQY
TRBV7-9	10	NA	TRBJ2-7	ASSLTGGEQY
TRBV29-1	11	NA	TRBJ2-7	SVEDRNGYEQY
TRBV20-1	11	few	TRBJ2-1	SARLAETNEQF
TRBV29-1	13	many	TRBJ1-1	SVDTPGQKGAEAF
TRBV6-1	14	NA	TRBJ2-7	ASSDLSGTGTYEQY
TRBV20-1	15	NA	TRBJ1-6	SARDHRWTSYNSPLH
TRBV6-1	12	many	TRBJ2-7	ASSEAGSSYEQY
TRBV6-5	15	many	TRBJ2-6	ASSYSKRISGANVLT
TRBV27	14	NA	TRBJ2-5	ASSPLERESLKTQY
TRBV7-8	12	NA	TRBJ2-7	ASSSGLAGAGQY
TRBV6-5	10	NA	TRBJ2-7	ASGDRNYEQY
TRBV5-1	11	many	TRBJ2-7	ASSLNPTYEQY
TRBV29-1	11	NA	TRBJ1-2	SDQEASNYGYT
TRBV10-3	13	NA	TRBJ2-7	AISETSGGPYEQY